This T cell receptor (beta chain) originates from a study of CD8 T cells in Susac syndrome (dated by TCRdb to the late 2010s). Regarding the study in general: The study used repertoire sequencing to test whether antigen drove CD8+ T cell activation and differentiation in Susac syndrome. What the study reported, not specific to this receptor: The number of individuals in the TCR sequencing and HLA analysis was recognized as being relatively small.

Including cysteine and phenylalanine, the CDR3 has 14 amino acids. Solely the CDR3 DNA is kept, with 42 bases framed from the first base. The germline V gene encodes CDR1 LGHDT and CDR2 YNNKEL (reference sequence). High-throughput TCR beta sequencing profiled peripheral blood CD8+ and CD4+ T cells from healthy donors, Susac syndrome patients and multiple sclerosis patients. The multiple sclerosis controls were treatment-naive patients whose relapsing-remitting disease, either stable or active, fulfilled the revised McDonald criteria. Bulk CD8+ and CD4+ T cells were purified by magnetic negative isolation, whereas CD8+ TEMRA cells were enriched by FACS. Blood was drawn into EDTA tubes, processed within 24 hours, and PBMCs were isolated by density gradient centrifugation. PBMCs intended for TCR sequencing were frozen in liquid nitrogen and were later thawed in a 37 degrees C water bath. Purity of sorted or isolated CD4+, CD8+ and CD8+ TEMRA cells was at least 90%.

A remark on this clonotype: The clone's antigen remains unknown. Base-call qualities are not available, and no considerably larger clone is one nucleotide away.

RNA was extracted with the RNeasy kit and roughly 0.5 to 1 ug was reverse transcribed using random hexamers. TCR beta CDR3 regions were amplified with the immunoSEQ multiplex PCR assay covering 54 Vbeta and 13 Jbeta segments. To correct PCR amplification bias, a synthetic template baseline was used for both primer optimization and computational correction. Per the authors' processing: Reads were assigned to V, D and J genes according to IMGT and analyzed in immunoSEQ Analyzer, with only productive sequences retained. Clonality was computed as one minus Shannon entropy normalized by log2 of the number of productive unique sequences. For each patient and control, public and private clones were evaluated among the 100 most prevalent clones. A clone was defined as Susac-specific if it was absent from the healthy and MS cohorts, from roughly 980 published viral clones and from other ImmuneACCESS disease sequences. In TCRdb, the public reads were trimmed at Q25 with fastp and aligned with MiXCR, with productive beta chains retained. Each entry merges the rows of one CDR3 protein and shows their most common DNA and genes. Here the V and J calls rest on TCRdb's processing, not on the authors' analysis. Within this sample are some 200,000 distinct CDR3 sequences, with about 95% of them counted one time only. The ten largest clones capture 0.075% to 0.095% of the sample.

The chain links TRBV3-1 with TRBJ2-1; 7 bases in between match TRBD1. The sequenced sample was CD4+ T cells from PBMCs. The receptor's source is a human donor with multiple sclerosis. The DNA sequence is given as TGTGCAGACTTGCCGAGGGGGCGATACAATGAGCAGTTCTTC. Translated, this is CADLPRGRYNEQFF.